This TCR beta chain appears in the sequencing data of a study of blood T cell repertoires in COVID-19. Clones were sequenced by immunoSEQ multiplex PCR, and TCRdb holds only the in-frame ones, with some missing. This sample yields around 300,000 clones, of which roughly 86% are seen a single time; about 1% belongs to the top ten. With V trimmed by 3 bases and J by 3 bases, 1 base remained unmatched. Germline CDR1 is SGHTA and CDR2 is FQGNSA. The CDR3 covers 15 residues. The genes are TRBV7-2 and TRBJ2-7; TRBD2 matches at 14 bases. The TCR originated in a woman aged 25 to 39 who had recovered from COVID-19. The sample comprised PBMCs or T cells enriched from blood (not recorded which). CDR3 residues: CASSLGTSGGYEQYF. The CDR3, as DNA: TGTGCCAGCAGCTTGGGGACTAGCGGGGGCTACGAGCAGTACTTC.